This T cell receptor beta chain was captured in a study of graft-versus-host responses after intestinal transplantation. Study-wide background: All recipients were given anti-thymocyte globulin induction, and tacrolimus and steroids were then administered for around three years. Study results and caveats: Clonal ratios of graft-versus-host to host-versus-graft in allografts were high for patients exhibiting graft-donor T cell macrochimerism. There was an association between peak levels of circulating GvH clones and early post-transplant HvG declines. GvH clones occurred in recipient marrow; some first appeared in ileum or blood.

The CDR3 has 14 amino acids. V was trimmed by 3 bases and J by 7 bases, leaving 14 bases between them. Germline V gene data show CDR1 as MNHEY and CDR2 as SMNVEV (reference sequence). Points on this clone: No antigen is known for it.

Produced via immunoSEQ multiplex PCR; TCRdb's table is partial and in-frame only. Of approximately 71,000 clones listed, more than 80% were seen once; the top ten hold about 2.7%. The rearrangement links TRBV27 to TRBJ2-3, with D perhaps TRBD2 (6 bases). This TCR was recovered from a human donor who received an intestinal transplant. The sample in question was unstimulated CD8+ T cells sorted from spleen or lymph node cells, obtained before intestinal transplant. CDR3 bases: TGTGCCAGCAGTTTGGCGGGGTATACTAATACGCAGTATTTT. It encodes CASSLAGYTNTQYF.